This T cell receptor (beta chain) was retrieved from a study of blood T cell repertoires in COVID-19. The germline V gene has CDR1 LGHNA and CDR2 YSLEER. This CDR3 contains 14 residues. Trimming removed 0 bases from V and 7 bases from J, with 12 bases in between. The data were produced by immunoSEQ multiplex PCR, yet TCRdb's version contains in-frame clones alone and is incomplete. This sample has 150,000 to 200,000 clones; roughly 89% occur once, and the top ten carry over 3.5%. The sequencing sample was made of peripheral blood. The rearrangement uses TRBV4-3 and TRBJ1-2; D ambiguous. The TCR was taken from an older woman who had recovered from COVID-19. CDR3 sequence: CASSQDRAAGGYTF. DNA for the CDR3: TGCGCCAGCAGCCAAGATCGGGCGGCGGGTGGCTACACCTTC.